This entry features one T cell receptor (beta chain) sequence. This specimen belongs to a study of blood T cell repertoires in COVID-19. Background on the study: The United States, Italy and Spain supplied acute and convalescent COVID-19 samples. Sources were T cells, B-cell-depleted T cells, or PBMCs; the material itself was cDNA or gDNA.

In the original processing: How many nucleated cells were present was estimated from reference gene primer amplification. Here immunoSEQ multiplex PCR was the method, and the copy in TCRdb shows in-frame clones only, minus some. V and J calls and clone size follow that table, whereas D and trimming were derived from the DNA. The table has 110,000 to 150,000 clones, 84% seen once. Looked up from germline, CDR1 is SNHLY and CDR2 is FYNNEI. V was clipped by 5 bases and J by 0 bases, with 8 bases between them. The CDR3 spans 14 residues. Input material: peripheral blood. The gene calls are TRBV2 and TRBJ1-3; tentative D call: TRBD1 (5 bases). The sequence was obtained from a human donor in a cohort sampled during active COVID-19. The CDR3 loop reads CASSIQVSGNTIYF. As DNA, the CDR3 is TGTGCCAGCAGTATACAGGTCTCTGGAAACACCATATATTTT.